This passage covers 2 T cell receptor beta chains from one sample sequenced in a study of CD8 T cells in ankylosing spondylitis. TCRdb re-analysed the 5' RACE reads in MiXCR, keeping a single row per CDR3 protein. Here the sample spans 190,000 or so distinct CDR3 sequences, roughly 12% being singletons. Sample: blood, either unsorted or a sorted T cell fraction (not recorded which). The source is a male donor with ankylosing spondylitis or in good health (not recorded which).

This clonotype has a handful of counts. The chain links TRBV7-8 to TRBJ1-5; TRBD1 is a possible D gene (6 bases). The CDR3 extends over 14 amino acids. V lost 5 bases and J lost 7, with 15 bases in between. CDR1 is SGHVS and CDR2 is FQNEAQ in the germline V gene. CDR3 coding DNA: TGTGCCAGCAGCCGGGGCAGGGGTGGACAGCCCCAGCATTTT. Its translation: CASSRGRGGQPQHF.

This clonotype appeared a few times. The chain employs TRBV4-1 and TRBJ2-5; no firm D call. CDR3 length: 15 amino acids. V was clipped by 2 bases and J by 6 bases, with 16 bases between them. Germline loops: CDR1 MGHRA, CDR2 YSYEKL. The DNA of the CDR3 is TGCGCCAGCAGCCAATTGGCCGGAGACGAAAAGACCCAGTACTTC. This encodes CASSQLAGDEKTQYF.